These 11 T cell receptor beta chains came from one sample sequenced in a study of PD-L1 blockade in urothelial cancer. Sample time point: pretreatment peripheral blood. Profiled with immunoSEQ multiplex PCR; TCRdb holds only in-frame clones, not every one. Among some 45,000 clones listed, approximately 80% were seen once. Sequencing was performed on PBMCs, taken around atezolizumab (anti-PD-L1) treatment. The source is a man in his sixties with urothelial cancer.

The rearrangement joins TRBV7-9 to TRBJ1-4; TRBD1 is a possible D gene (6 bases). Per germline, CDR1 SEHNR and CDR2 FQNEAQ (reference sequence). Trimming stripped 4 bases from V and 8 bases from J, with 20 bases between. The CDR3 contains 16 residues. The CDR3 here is CASSSELPGQWEKLFF. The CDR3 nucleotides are TGTGCCAGCAGCTCCGAATTACCGGGACAATGGGAAAAACTGTTTTTT. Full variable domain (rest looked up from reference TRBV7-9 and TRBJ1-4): DTGVSQNPRHKITKRGQNVTFRCDPISEHNRLYWYRQTLGQGPEFLTYFQNEAQLEKSRLLSDRFSAERPKGSFSTLEIQRTEQGDSAMYLCASSSELPGQWEKLFFGSGTQLSVL.

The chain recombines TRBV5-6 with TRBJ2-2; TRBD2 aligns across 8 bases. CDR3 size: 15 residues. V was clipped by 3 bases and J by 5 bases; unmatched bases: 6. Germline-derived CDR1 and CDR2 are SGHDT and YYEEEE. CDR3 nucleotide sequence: TGTGCCAGCAGCTCGAGCGGGGGTTTAACCGGGGAGCTGTTTTTT. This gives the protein CASSSSGGLTGELFF.

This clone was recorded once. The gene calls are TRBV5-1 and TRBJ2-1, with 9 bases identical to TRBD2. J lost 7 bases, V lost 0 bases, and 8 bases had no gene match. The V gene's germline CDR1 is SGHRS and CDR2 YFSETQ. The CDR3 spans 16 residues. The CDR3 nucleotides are TGCGCCAGCAGCTTGGGCTGGACTAGCGTTGCGAATGAGCAGTTCTTC. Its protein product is CASSLGWTSVANEQFF.

The CDR3 sequence: CASSVLQGLSYNSPLHF. The CDR3 DNA reads as TGTGCCAGCAGCGTACTACAGGGGCTCTCCTATAATTCACCCCTCCACTTT. The rearrangement uses TRBV5-6 and TRBJ1-6, with 7 bases fitting TRBD1. The V and J ends lost 4 bases and 0 bases, in that order; junction bases with no gene match: 7. The germline CDR1 and CDR2 sequences are SGHDT and YYEEEE. The CDR3 totals 17 residues.

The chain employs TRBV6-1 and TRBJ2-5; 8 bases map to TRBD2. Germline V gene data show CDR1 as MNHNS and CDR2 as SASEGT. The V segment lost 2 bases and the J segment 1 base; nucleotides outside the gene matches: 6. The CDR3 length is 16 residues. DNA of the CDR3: TGTGCCAGCAGTGAACGAAGCGGGGGTGTCCAAGAGACCCAGTACTTC. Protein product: CASSERSGGVQETQYF.

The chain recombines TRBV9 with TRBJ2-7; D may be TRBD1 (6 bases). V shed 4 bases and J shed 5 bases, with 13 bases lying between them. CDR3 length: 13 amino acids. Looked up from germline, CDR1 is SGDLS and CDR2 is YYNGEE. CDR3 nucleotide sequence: TGTGCCAGCAGCCCTGGACAGTGGAACGAGCAGTACTTC. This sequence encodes CASSPGQWNEQYF.

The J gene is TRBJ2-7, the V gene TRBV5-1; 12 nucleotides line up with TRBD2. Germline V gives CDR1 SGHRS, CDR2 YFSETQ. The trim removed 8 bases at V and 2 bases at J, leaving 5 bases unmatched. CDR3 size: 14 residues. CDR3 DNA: TGCGCCAGTAAAGGACTAGCGGGGACCTACGAGCAGTACTTC. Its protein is CASKGLAGTYEQYF.

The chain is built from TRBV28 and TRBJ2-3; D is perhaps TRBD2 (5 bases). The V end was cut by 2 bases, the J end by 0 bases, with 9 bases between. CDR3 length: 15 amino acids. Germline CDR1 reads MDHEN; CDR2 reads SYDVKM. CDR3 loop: CASSLGGSSTDTQYF. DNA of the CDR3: TGTGCCAGCAGTTTAGGAGGCTCGAGCACAGATACGCAGTATTTT. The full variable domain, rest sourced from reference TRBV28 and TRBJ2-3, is DVKVTQSSRYLVKRTGEKVFLECVQDMDHENMFWYRQDPGLGLRLIYFSYDVKMKEKGDIPEGYSVSREKKERFSLILESASTNQTSMYLCASSLGGSSTDTQYFGPGTRLTVL.

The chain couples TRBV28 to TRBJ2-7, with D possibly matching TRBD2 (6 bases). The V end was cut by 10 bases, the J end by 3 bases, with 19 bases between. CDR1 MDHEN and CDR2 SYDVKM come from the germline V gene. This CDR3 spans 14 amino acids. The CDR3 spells CATQMTRGYYEQYF. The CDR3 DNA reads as TGTGCCACACAAATGACGCGGGGTTACTACGAGCAGTACTTC.

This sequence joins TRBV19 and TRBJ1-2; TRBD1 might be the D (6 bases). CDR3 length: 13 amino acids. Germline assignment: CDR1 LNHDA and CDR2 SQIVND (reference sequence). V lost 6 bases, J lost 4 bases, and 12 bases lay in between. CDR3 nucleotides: TGTGCCAGTAGAACGGACAGAGCCTATGGCTACACCTTC. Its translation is CASRTDRAYGYTF.

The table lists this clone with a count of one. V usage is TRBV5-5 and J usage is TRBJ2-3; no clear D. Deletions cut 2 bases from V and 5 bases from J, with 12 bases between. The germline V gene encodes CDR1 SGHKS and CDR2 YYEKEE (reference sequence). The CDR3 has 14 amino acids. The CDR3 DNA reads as TGTGCCAGCAGCTTCTCTCTACTTGGAGATACGCAGTATTTT. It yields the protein CASSFSLLGDTQYF. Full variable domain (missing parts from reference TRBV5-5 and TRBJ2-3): DAGVTQSPTHLIKTRGQQVTLRCSPISGHKSVSWYQQVLGQGPQFIFQYYEKEERGRGNFPDRFSARQFPNYSSELNVNALLLGDSALYLCASSFSLLGDTQYFGPGTRLTVL.